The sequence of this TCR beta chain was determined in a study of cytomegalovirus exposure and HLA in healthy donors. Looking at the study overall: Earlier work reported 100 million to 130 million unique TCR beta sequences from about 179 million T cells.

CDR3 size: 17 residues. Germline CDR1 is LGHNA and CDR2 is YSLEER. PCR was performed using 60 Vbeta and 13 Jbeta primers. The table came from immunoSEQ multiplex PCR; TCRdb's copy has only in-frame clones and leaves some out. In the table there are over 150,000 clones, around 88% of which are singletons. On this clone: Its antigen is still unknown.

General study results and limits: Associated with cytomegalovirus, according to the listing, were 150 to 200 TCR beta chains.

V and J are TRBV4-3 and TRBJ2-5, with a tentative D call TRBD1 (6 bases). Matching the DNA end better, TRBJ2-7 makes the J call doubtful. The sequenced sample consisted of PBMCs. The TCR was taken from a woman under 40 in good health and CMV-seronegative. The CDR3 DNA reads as TGCGCCAGCAGCCAAGATTCCTCAGGTAGGGGGAAGGACGAGCAGTACTTC. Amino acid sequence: CASSQDSSGRGKDEQYF.